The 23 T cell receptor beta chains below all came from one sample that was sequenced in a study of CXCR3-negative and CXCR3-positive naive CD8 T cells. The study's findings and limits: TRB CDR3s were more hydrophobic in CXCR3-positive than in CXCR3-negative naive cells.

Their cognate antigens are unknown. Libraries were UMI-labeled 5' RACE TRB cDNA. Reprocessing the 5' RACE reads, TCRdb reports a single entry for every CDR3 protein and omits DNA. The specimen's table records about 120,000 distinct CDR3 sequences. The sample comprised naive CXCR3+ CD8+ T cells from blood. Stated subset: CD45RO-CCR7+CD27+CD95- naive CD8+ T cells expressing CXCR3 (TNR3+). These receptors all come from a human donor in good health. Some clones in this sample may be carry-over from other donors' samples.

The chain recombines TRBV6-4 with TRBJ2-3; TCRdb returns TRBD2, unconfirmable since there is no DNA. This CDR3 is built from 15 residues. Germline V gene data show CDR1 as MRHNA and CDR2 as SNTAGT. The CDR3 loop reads CASSDTSGSADTQYF.

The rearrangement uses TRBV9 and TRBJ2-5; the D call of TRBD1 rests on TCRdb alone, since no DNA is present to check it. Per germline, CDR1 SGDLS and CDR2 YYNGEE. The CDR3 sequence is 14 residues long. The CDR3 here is CASSAGTGEETQYF.

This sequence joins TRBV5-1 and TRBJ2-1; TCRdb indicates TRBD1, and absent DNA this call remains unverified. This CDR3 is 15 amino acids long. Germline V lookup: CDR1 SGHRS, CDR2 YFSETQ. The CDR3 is CASSVGQLSYNEQFF.

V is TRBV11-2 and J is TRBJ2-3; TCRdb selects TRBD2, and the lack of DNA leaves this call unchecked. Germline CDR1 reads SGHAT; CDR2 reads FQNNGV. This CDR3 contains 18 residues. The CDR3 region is CASSLTGLTGAGSDTQYF. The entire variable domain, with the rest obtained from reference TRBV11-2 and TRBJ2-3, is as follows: EAGVAQSPRYKIIEKRQSVAFWCNPISGHATLYWYQQILGQGPKLLIQFQNNGVVDDSQLPKDRFSAERLKGVDSTLKIQPAKLEDSAVYLCASSLTGLTGAGSDTQYFGPGTRLTVL.

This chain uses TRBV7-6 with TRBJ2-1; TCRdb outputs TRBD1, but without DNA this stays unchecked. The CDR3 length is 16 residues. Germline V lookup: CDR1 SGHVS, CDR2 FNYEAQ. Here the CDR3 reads CASRPTRGLDDNEQLF.

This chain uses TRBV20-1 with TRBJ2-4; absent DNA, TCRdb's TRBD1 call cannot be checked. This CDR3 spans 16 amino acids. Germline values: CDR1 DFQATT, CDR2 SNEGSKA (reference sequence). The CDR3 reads CSLPHTTALAKNIQYF.

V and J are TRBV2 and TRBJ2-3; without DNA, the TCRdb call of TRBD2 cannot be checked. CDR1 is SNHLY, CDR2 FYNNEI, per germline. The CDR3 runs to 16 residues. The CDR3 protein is CASTRRTSGSTDTQYF. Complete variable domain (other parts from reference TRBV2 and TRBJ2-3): EPEVTQTPSHQVTQMGQEVILRCVPISNHLYFYWYRQILGQKVEFLVSFYNNEISEKSEIFDDQFSVERPDGSNFTLKIRSTKLEDSAMYFCASTRRTSGSTDTQYFGPGTRLTVL.

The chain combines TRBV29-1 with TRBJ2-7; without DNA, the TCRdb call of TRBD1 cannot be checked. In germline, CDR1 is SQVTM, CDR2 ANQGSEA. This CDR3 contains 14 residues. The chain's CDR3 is CSVESDRATYEQYF.

The chain's CDR3 is CASSSDRVEETQYF. J is TRBJ2-5 and V is TRBV6-5; there is no DNA to check the TCRdb D call of TRBD1. Per germline, CDR1 MNHEY and CDR2 SVGAGI. This CDR3 spans 14 amino acids.

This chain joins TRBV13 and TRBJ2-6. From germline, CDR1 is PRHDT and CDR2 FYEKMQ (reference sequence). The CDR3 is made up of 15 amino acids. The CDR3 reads CASSRRDSGANVLTF.

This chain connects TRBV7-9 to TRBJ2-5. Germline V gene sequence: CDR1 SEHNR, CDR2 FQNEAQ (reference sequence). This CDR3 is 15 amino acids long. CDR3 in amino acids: CASSLLYTEQETQYF.

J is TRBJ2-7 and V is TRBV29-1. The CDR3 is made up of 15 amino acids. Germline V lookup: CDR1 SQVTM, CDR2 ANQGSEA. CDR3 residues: CSVEDQESSSYEQYF.

The CDR3 loop is CASSEWGGDTQYF. The rearrangement links TRBV2 to TRBJ2-3; TCRdb designates TRBD1, a call that cannot be tested without DNA. The CDR3 consists of 13 residues. CDR1 is SNHLY, CDR2 FYNNEI, per germline.

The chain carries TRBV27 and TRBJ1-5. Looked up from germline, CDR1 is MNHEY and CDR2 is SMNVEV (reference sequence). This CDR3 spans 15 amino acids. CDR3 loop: CASSLGDSGNQPQHF.

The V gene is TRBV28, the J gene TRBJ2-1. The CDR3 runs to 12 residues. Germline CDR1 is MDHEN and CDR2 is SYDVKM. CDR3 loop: CASSYVYNEQFF.

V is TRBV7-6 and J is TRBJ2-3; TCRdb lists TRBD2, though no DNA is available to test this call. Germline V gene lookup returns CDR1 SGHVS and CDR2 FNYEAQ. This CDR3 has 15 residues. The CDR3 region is CASSPTSGSAYTQYF.

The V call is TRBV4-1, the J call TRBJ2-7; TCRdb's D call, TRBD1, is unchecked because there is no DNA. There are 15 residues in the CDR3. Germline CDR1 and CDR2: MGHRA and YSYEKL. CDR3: CASSQDQNRAYEQYF.

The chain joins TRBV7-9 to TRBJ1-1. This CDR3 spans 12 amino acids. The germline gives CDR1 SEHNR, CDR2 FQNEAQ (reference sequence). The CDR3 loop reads CASSLVSTEAFF. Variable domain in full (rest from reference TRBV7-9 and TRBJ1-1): DTGVSQNPRHKITKRGQNVTFRCDPISEHNRLYWYRQTLGQGPEFLTYFQNEAQLEKSRLLSDRFSAERPKGSFSTLEIQRTEQGDSAMYLCASSLVSTEAFFGQGTRLTVV.

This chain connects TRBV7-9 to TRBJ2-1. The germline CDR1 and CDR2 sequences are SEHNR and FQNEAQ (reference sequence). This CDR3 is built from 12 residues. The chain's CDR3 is CASSASTNEQFF.

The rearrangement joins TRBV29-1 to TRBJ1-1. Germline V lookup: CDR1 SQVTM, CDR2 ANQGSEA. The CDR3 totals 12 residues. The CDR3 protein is CSVDGRVTEAFF.

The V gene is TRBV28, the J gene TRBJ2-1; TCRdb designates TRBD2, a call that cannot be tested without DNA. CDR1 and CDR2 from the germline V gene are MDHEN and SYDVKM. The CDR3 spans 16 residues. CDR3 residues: CASSFSGGLSYNEQFF.

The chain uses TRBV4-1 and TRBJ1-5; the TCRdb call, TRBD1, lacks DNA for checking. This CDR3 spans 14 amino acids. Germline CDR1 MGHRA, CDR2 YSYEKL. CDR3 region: CASSQRDANQPQHF.

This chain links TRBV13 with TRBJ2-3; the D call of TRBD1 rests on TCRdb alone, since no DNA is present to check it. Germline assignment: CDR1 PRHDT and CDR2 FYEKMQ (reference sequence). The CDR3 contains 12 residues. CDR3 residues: CASSSPPDTQYF.